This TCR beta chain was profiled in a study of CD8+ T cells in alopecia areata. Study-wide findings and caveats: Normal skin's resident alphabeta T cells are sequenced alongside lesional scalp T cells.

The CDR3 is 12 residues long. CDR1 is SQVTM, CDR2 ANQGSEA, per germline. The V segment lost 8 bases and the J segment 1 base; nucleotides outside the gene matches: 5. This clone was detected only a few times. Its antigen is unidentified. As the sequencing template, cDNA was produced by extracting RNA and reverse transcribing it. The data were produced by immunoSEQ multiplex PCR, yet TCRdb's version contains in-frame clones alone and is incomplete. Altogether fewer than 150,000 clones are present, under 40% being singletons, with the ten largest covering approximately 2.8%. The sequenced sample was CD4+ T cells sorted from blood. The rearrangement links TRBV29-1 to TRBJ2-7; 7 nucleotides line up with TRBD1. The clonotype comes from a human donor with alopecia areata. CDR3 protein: CSIGTESYEQYF. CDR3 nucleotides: TGCAGCATAGGGACAGAATCCTACGAGCAGTACTTC.